The rows below give T cell receptor beta chains drawn from one sample of a study of cytomegalovirus exposure and HLA in healthy donors. Method: immunoSEQ multiplex PCR; TCRdb's copy keeps in-frame clones and lacks some. The table includes around 94,000 clones, about three fifths detected once. The source material was PBMCs. All receptors derive from a human donor in good health. Both conserved end residues are part of each CDR3. Fields, in order: V gene, J gene, clone size, CDR3 protein. Clone size, where shown, is once, few, many, or a class for clones that have expanded.

TRBV9,TRBJ2-1,-,CASSGRGRSYNEQFF
TRBV7-2,TRBJ2-7,-,CASSLGGGLAGSYEQYF
TRBV18,TRBJ1-1,-,CASSLGPTEAFF
TRBV4-2,TRBJ2-3,-,CASSSRLAGPTDTQYF
TRBV2,TRBJ1-5,-,CASNGETGRNQPQHF
TRBV5-4,TRBJ2-2,-,CASSSGQGASTGELFF
TRBV6-1,TRBJ1-4,many,CASSDWGRGEKLFF
TRBV5-4,-,once,CASSLGQGEYEQYF
TRBV7-7,TRBJ2-7,-,CASSPGQGYEQYF
TRBV5-1,TRBJ1-5,few,CASSLTQGNQPQHF
TRBV5-1,-,-,CASSLLAGAPNEQYF
TRBV6-4,TRBJ2-1,-,CANKTSGNHNEQFF
TRBV5-1,TRBJ2-1,-,CASSPTGAASGGNEQFF
TRBV23-1,TRBJ1-5,few,CASRIRGGRCNQPQHF
TRBV18,TRBJ2-6,-,CASSPTTGISGANVLTF
TRBV7-9,TRBJ1-2,-,CASSSGGTGLYGYTF
TRBV7-9,TRBJ2-1,few,CASSPARDRGRDEQFF
TRBV7-9,TRBJ1-4,few,CASSLDGVATNEKLFF
TRBV4-1,TRBJ2-7,-,CASSQYGTSGYEQYF
TRBV18,TRBJ2-3,-,CASSTRTSPTDTQYF
TRBV7-9,TRBJ1-4,-,CASSPGQGVDEKLFF
TRBV30,TRBJ1-1,-,CAWSALPGVEAFF
TRBV5-6,TRBJ1-5,-,CASSERGGTNQPQHF
TRBV4-1,TRBJ2-7,-,CASSHVTTGAPYEQYF
TRBV6-6,TRBJ2-7,few,CASSYSTEYEQYF
TRBV10-2,TRBJ2-1,-,CASRQLLQTSGRGNEQFF
TRBV28,TRBJ2-6,few,CASASQGAGYGANVLTF
TRBV7-3,TRBJ2-3,-,CASSLSGGLSTDTQYF
TRBV7-8,TRBJ2-2,-,CASSLVGGTGWTGELFF
TRBV7-2,TRBJ2-1,-,CASSFGTSGYNEQFF
TRBV19,TRBJ1-5,-,CASRNPLGQGNQPQHF
TRBV4-1,TRBJ2-3,-,CASSQTRTSYRTDTQYF
TRBV5-5,TRBJ2-1,-,CASRLGLISYNEQFF
TRBV9,TRBJ2-5,-,CASNRGLGIGETQYF
TRBV6-1,TRBJ2-1,-,CASSEGDRPIYEQFF
TRBV7-6,TRBJ1-1,few,CASSLGPGTAEAFF
TRBV2,TRBJ2-1,-,CASSETGWVSNEQFF
TRBV14,TRBJ2-7,few,CASSQDSGTGFRQYF
TRBV6-1,TRBJ2-7,many,CASSEGQGAHEQYF
TRBV15,TRBJ2-2,-,CATSRESWAGELFF
TRBV7-9,TRBJ2-5,-,CASSRIPGTSGSWETQYF
TRBV19,TRBJ1-4,-,CASSMGQGWTNEKLFF
TRBV5-1,TRBJ2-1,-,CASSLALAGGTSSYNEQFF
TRBV5-1,TRBJ2-7,few,CASKRGLAGNYEQYF
TRBV30,TRBJ2-1,-,CAWSGMVRDRGLNEQFF
TRBV30,-,-,CAWGGGLDEQYF
TRBV6-5,-,-,CASSRVASEQYF
TRBV9,TRBJ2-1,-,CASSSPPPGIEQFF
TRBV18,TRBJ2-5,-,CASSPRGLETQYF
TRBV6-5,-,-,CASSYSAGGYEQYF
TRBV27,TRBJ1-1,-,CASSSLLGQDHEAFF
TRBV5-5,TRBJ1-1,-,CASSLSWGSEAFF
TRBV29-1,TRBJ2-7,-,CSTGTEYEQYF
TRBV7-7,TRBJ2-3,-,CASSLAGTGWREPSTDTQYF